This T cell receptor beta chain was recovered during a study of T cells in Graves' hyperthyroidism and ophthalmopathy. Notes on the study in general: Blood also held most thyroid clonotypes expanded beyond 0.001.

V lost 1 base and J lost 1; bases outside the gene matches: 2. The CDR3 has 15 amino acids. Per the germline V gene, CDR1 is DFQATT and CDR2 is SNEGSKA (reference sequence). Amplification of TCR beta CDR3 regions was performed using RNA transcripts as template. Carried out on the TCR CDR3, a first-round RT-PCR used the HTBI primer set. Via MiXCR, TCRdb re-called the multiplex PCR reads, giving one row per CDR3 protein. Of hundreds of thousands of distinct CDR3 sequences listed, 35% to 45% were seen once; the top ten hold approximately 8.7%. This clonotype was detected only a few times. Its antigen is as yet unknown.

The TCR was taken from a man in his late teens or twenties with Graves' hyperthyroidism. The chain recombines TRBV20-1 with TRBJ2-2; TRBD2 aligns across 8 bases. The sample taken for sequencing was blood. CDR3 residues: CSARAGLVNTGELFF. CDR3 bases: TGCAGTGCTAGAGCGGGACTAGTGAACACCGGGGAGCTGTTTTTT.